This is a list of T cell receptor beta chains from one sample in a study of shared clonotypes between healthy human individuals. This table comes from immunoSEQ multiplex PCR, and its TCRdb copy is limited to in-frame clones, with some not included. The sample carries approximately 2,000,000 clones, 85% to 95% recorded once. Sequencing input: naive CD4+ T cells from PBMCs. The receptors originated from a man aged 18 to 30 in good health. Some clones in this sample may be carry-over from other donors' samples. Each CDR3 is given with its conserved first and last residue. D genes are given only for firm matches. Size tells how often a clone was seen (once, few, many) or the class of an expanded clone, and some rows leave it out.

size	J	V	D	CDR3	DNA
NA	TRBJ2-5	TRBV7-8	NA	CASSSARTQYF	TGTGCCAGCAGCTCCGCCCGGACCCAGTACTTC
NA	TRBJ2-2	TRBV2	NA	CASSGGLGQYTGELFF	TGTGCCAGCAGTGGGGGGTTAGGGCAGTACACCGGGGAGCTGTTTTTT
NA	TRBJ2-3	TRBV6-1	NA	CALPTDTQYF	TGTGCCCTGCCGACAGATACGCAGTATTTT
NA	TRBJ2-3	TRBV10-3	TRBD2	CATRGGLAGGEDTQYF	TGTGCCACACGTGGGGGACTAGCGGGAGGAGAAGATACGCAGTATTTT
NA	TRBJ2-3	TRBV7-3	TRBD1	CASSSQGTGTDTQYF	TGTGCCAGCAGCTCTCAAGGGACAGGGACAGATACGCAGTATTTT
NA	TRBJ2-4	TRBV14	TRBD2	CASSQALPGLAGANIQYF	TGTGCCAGCAGCCAAGCCCTTCCCGGACTAGCGGGAGCGAACATTCAGTACTTC
NA	TRBJ2-7	TRBV29-1	NA	CSVDMGQGRKQYF	TGCAGCGTTGATATGGGGCAGGGCCGGAAGCAGTACTTC
NA	TRBJ2-7	TRBV11-2	NA	CASSLESSYEQYF	TGTGCCAGCAGCTTAGAAAGCTCCTACGAGCAGTACTTC
NA	TRBJ2-7	TRBV18	NA	CASSPQGQGEQYF	TGTGCCAGCTCCCCGCAGGGCCAGGGCGAGCAGTACTTC
NA	TRBJ1-1	TRBV25-1	NA	CASNSAGSNTEAFF	TGTGCCAGCAATTCGGCGGGCAGCAACACTGAAGCTTTCTTT
NA	TRBJ2-2	TRBV9	NA	CASSVLHTNTGELFF	TGTGCCAGCAGCGTATTACATACGAACACCGGGGAGCTGTTTTTT
NA	TRBJ2-1	TRBV6-1	TRBD2	CASSDMIGGRVLDNEQFF	TGTGCCAGCAGTGATATGATAGGTGGGAGGGTCTTAGACAATGAGCAGTTCTTC
NA	TRBJ1-3	TRBV7-2	NA	CASSLQNTIYF	TGTGCCAGCAGCCTCCAGAACACCATATATTTT
once	TRBJ1-1	TRBV28	TRBD1	CASSLWGTGVGDTEAFF	TGTGCCAGCAGTTTGTGGGGGACAGGGGTGGGGGACACTGAAGCTTTCTTT
NA	TRBJ2-1	TRBV14	NA	CASSQGAGYNEQFF	TGTGCCAGCAGCCAAGGGGCGGGGTACAATGAGCAGTTCTTC
once	TRBJ2-1	TRBV5-4	TRBD2	CASSLSSGRWDEQFF	TGTGCCAGCAGCTTGTCTAGCGGGAGGTGGGATGAGCAGTTCTTC
NA	TRBJ2-7	TRBV19	NA	CASKAGGGAHYEQYF	TGTGCCAGTAAGGCAGGAGGGGGGGCCCACTACGAGCAGTACTTC